This TCR beta chain was sequenced for a study of blood T cell repertoires in COVID-19 (dated by TCRdb to 2020 to 2022). In terms of the full investigation: Samples covering the acute and convalescent phases of COVID-19 were provided by collaborators in the United States, Italy and Spain. The prospective study material was composed of cDNA or gDNA derived from T cells, B-cell-depleted T cells, or PBMCs. HLA class I and class II types, where available, came from metadata supplied by the sample provider rather than from assay-based typing. The repertoires were released in a freely available public database meant as a resource for research on the immune response to SARS-CoV-2. Samples came from the ongoing ImmuneRACE study (first 160 participants) plus 1,254 subjects from 6 global collaborators. Deeply sampled blood TCRbeta repertoires from subjects exposed to, actively infected with, or recovered from COVID-19 were included in the dataset. The sample metadata nearly always contained a de-identified subject ID, COVID-19 status, age in years and sex. Broad study findings and their caveats: The amount of clinical and demographic metadata varied by source and participant and was provided uncurated.

TCRbeta CDR3 regions were amplified from genomic DNA using the immunoSEQ Assay, a bias-controlled multiplex PCR. For the original study's pipeline: Within the assay, amplification of reference gene primers was used to estimate how many nucleated cells each sample contained. To quantify the absolute abundance of each unique TCRbeta CDR3 rearrangement, sequence reads were collapsed and filtered. For each sample, productive Simpson clonality was calculated by taking the square root of Simpson's diversity index across productive rearrangements. This is the immuneACCESS table as TCRdb keeps it, with only in-frame sequences that have V and J called. A part of the clones is gone; compared with another copy, unresolved V genes explain less than half, and the rest is unexplained. V and J calls plus clone size are reproduced from that table; the DNA served to infer D and trimming. This sample is represented by under 200,000 clones; 85% to 95% of them were singletons. The top ten hold 0.45% to 0.65% of the sample.

The CDR1 and CDR2 encoded by the germline V gene are SQVTM and ANQGSEA. The V and J ends are trimmed by 3 bases and 2 bases, leaving 13 bases between them. The CDR3, cysteine through phenylalanine, is 14 amino acids long. Only the CDR3 DNA is retained, 42 bases long and in frame from the first base. This clone was picked up one time. Its antigen has not been determined. No quality values exist for individual bases; no much larger clone is one base distant. The collaborating institutions used their own protocols to collect whole blood in K2EDTA tubes. For TCRbeta analysis, collaborators shipped samples in one of three forms: frozen whole blood, isolated PBMCs, or DNA extracted from either of those sample types.

The specimen was peripheral blood. The clonotype comes from a man aged 45-65 years with acute or convalescent COVID-19. The V gene is TRBV29-1 and the J gene is TRBJ1-2; TRBD1 is a weak D gene call, 5 bases matching. Here the CDR3 is given as CSVENRQGNYGYTF. The sequenced DNA: TGCAGCGTTGAGAACAGGCAGGGAAACTATGGCTACACCTTC.